Listed below are T cell receptor beta chains from one sample, sequenced in a study of human T cells and chemical hapten exposure. TCRdb recomputed calls from the RACE reads with MiXCR, one row per CDR3 protein. This table holds some 80,000 distinct CDR3 sequences, roughly 10% found once. The sequencing used whole blood, collected in connection with sensitization to the hapten diphenylcyclopropenone (DPC). The source of these receptors is a woman aged 45-59 years with alopecia areata. Some clones in this sample may be carry-over from other donors' samples. The CDR3 runs from the conserved cysteine through the conserved F or W. Fields, in order: V gene, D gene, CDR3 protein. The D gene is left open where the match is weak.

v_call: TRBV18; d_call: .; cdr3_aa: CASSPPGDYRYEQYF
v_call: TRBV4-3; d_call: .; cdr3_aa: CASSTRLDVFHLEDQPQHF
v_call: TRBV18; d_call: .; cdr3_aa: CASSPTVGYTF
v_call: TRBV7-8; d_call: TRBD2; cdr3_aa: CASGGGRSSGELFF
v_call: TRBV6-2/TRBV6-3; d_call: .; cdr3_aa: CASSKLWAEAFF
v_call: TRBV7-6; d_call: .; cdr3_aa: CASSLAGADTGELFF
v_call: TRBV3-1; d_call: .; cdr3_aa: CASSQRWGYEQYF
v_call: TRBV5-4; d_call: .; cdr3_aa: CASSSADTQYF
v_call: TRBV5-1; d_call: .; cdr3_aa: CASSLGSPNTGELFF
v_call: TRBV7-3; d_call: .; cdr3_aa: CASSPNGGAFGYTF
v_call: TRBV28; d_call: .; cdr3_aa: CASSESGSSGGYTF
v_call: TRBV7-8; d_call: TRBD2; cdr3_aa: CASSLGGAGDFYNEQFF
v_call: TRBV29-1; d_call: TRBD1; cdr3_aa: CSGHRGSYNEQFF
v_call: TRBV29-1; d_call: .; cdr3_aa: CSVVVPHSNYEQYF
v_call: TRBV9; d_call: .; cdr3_aa: CASSGTEGLGELFF
v_call: TRBV27; d_call: .; cdr3_aa: CASRGQTGVRSNSPLHF
v_call: TRBV4-3; d_call: .; cdr3_aa: CASSQDPAPANYGYTF
v_call: TRBV19; d_call: TRBD2; cdr3_aa: CASSIRLANNEQFF
v_call: TRBV20-1; d_call: .; cdr3_aa: CSARGQGSNYGYTF
v_call: TRBV5-4; d_call: .; cdr3_aa: CASSLVPRGGSGANVLTF
v_call: TRBV27; d_call: .; cdr3_aa: CASSFVSTDTQYF
v_call: TRBV6-2/TRBV6-3; d_call: TRBD2; cdr3_aa: CASSYSMAGGLDTQYF
v_call: TRBV20-1; d_call: TRBD1; cdr3_aa: CSARDPNQSRQGSYGYTF
v_call: TRBV10-3; d_call: .; cdr3_aa: CATEGGVGSGRWNEQFF
v_call: TRBV7-9; d_call: .; cdr3_aa: CASSLADSFASTDTQYF
v_call: TRBV7-9; d_call: TRBD2; cdr3_aa: CASTGTSGTSYNEQFF
v_call: TRBV14; d_call: .; cdr3_aa: CASSLAWGDYEQYF
v_call: TRBV18; d_call: TRBD1; cdr3_aa: CASSPRDRASWEQYF
v_call: TRBV11-2; d_call: .; cdr3_aa: CASSPRGGEETQYF
v_call: TRBV20-1; d_call: .; cdr3_aa: CSRGRWSSNQPQHF
v_call: TRBV11-1; d_call: .; cdr3_aa: CASSSSATGELFF
v_call: TRBV7-2; d_call: .; cdr3_aa: CASSSEHLVGVRNEQFF